One sample yielded the 23 T cell receptor beta chains listed below, sequenced in a study of Graves' ophthalmopathy and Graves' hyperthyroidism. Amplified TCR beta CDR3 regions were obtained using RNA transcripts as template. Second-round multiplex PCR came after first-round RT-PCR with HTBI primers. TCRdb passed the multiplex PCR reads through MiXCR, listing each CDR3 protein once. The data show approximately 460,000 distinct CDR3 sequences, approximately 15% seen once. Sequenced material: blood. The receptors derive from a woman under 40 with Graves' ophthalmopathy.

This clonotype appeared a few times. The CDR3 bases are TGCGCCAGCAGCCCTCGGTTAGAATCCTACGAGCAGTACTTC. It codes for CASSPRLESYEQYF. This rearrangement joins TRBV5-1 to TRBJ2-7; D ambiguous. The V end lost 4 bases, the J end lost 1 base, and 12 bases lay between the germline ends. CDR3 length: 14 amino acids. Germline V lookup: CDR1 SGHRS, CDR2 YFSETQ.

Many counts were recorded for this clonotype. This chain links TRBV28 with TRBJ2-5; D is perhaps TRBD1 (6 bases). Trimming left V 5 bases short and J 3 bases short, with 13 bases between. Germline assignment: CDR1 MDHEN and CDR2 SYDVKM. This CDR3 region has 14 residues. The CDR3 region is CASSLEQGKETQYF. The DNA of the CDR3 is TGTGCCAGCAGTCTAGAACAGGGCAAAGAGACCCAGTACTTC.

This clonotype has a count of ten or more. This rearrangement joins TRBV6-1 to TRBJ2-5; D is unclear. The CDR3 is made up of 12 amino acids. Trimming left V 5 bases short and J 5 bases short, with 9 bases between. Germline V lookup: CDR1 MNHNS, CDR2 SASEGT. The CDR3 sequence: CASSPELETQYF. The CDR3 DNA reads as TGTGCCAGCAGTCCGGAACTGGAGACCCAGTACTTC.

This clonotype showed up just once. The V gene is TRBV6-1, the J gene TRBJ2-2; weak D call: TRBD1 (7 bases). Germline CDR1 reads MNHNS; CDR2 reads SASEGT. There are 15 residues in the CDR3. Between the trimmed V and J ends, which lost 6 bases and 7 bases, there was a span of 18 bases. CDR3 sequence (DNA): TGTGCCAGCAGCTCCGCAGGGGGGCCGATCGGGGAGCTGTTTTTT. Translating it yields CASSSAGGPIGELFF.

This clonotype occurred many times. This chain uses TRBV2 with TRBJ2-5; 10 bases match TRBD2. The CDR3 has 14 residues. Germline V gene sequence: CDR1 SNHLY, CDR2 FYNNEI. Trimming cost V 8 bases and J 7 bases; bases outside gene matches: 10. The CDR3 DNA sequence: TGTGCCAGCGCCCAGCTAGCGGGAGCGCCGACCCAGTACTTC. Translation gives CASAQLAGAPTQYF.

This clonotype was observed a few times. V usage is TRBV27 and J usage is TRBJ2-2; no clear D gene. V lost 2 bases to trimming and J lost 4 bases, with 8 bases between them. Germline V CDR1 and CDR2: MNHEY, SMNVEV (reference sequence). The CDR3 has 14 amino acids. CDR3 in amino acids: CASSLSPLTGELFF. The CDR3 DNA sequence: TGTGCCAGCAGTTTAAGTCCCCTCACCGGGGAGCTGTTTTTT.

This clonotype has at least ten counts. This chain joins TRBV20-1 and TRBJ2-7; D not certain. Germline assignment: CDR1 DFQATT and CDR2 SNEGSKA (reference sequence). The CDR3 length is 14 residues. Trimming removed 0 bases from V and 1 base from J, with 10 bases in between. As DNA, the CDR3 is TGCAGTGCTAGAGAGGGCGGAAAATCCTACGAGCAGTACTTC. Residues: CSAREGGKSYEQYF.

This clonotype has only a few counts. This chain uses TRBV3-1 with TRBJ1-1, with a weak D call TRBD1 (6 bases). V lost 0 bases to trimming and J lost 7 bases, with 15 bases between them. This CDR3 comprises 15 residues. CDR1 LGHDT and CDR2 YNNKEL come from the germline V gene (reference sequence). The CDR3 DNA sequence: TGTGCCAGCAGCCAAGAATTAAGGGGGACGCTTGAAGCTTTCTTT. Its translation is CASSQELRGTLEAFF.

This clonotype appeared many times. V usage is TRBV12-3 or TRBV12-4 and J usage is TRBJ1-2, with TRBD1 as a possible D gene (5 bases). The CDR3 spans 15 residues. The V and J ends lost 1 base and 8 bases respectively, with 17 bases between them. The chain's CDR3 is CASSLGIGQGNGYTF. CDR3 bases: TGTGCCAGCAGTTTAGGGATAGGCCAGGGAAACGGCTACACCTTC.

There are many counts of this clonotype. The gene calls are TRBV6-1 and TRBJ1-2, with D uncertain. Trimming removed 2 bases from V and 4 bases from J, with 14 bases in between. The CDR3 sequence is 15 residues long. The germline V gene encodes CDR1 MNHNS and CDR2 SASEGT. The CDR3 is CASSESEIVSYGYTF. For the CDR3, the DNA is TGTGCCAGCAGTGAATCGGAGATTGTATCCTATGGCTACACCTTC.

This clonotype has ten or more counts. The chain carries TRBV18 and TRBJ1-5; TRBD1 matches at 8 bases. The CDR3 has 18 residues. The germline CDR1 and CDR2 sequences are KGHSH and LQKENI. Germline trimming cut 3 bases from V and 4 bases from J; bases unmatched to any gene: 14. CDR3 sequence: CASSPSAGTGNANQPQHF. The CDR3 bases are TGTGCCAGCTCACCTTCGGCCGGGACAGGTAACGCAAATCAGCCCCAGCATTTT. The entire variable domain, with the rest obtained from reference TRBV18 and TRBJ1-5, is as follows: NAGVMQNPRHLVRRRGQEARLRCSPMKGHSHVYWYRQLPEEGLKFMVYLQKENIIDESGMPKERFSAEFPKEGPSILRIQQVVRGDSAAYFCASSPSAGTGNANQPQHFGDGTRLSIL.

Many counts were recorded for this clonotype. A read error may account for a junction end that differs from germline. V usage is TRBV12-3 or TRBV12-4 and J usage is TRBJ1-2; D is uncertain. The CDR3 contains 13 residues. The CDR3 spells CASSRQSRTGSFF. In DNA, the CDR3 is TGTGCCAGCAGCCGACAATCCCGGACGGGATCATTCTTC.

The V and J genes are TRBV20-1 and TRBJ2-5, with D uncertain. CDR1 and CDR2 (germline): DFQATT, SNEGSKA (reference sequence). The V end was cut by 1 base, the J end by 5 bases, with 11 bases between. The CDR3 has 13 amino acids. CDR3 in amino acids: CSARVIEAETQYF. CDR3 nucleotide sequence: TGCAGTGCTAGAGTGATAGAGGCGGAGACCCAGTACTTC.

This chain connects TRBV5-8 to TRBJ2-2; D not resolved. The germline V and J ends were trimmed by 1 base and 2 bases, with 9 bases remaining between them. Germline CDR1 reads SGHTS; CDR2 reads YDEGEE. The CDR3 sequence is 15 residues long. Here the CDR3 DNA reads TGTGCCAGCAGCTTGTCAGTAACCAACACCGGGGAGCTGTTTTTT. Residues: CASSLSVTNTGELFF.

This clonotype was recorded a few times. V gene TRBV30 combines with J gene TRBJ1-2, with a possible D match to TRBD1 (5 bases). There are 15 residues in the CDR3. Germline-derived CDR1 and CDR2 are GTSNPN and SVGIG (reference sequence). Trimming shortened V by 2 bases and J by 4 bases, and 17 bases separated the two germline ends. The CDR3 region has the DNA TGTGCCTGGAGTCCCCCCTTCCAGGGCGTCTATGGCTACACCTTC. Protein product: CAWSPPFQGVYGYTF.

The genes are TRBV18 and TRBJ1-1; D perhaps matches TRBD1 (5 bases). The germline V gene has CDR1 KGHSH and CDR2 LQKENI. This CDR3 is built from 18 residues. V dropped 3 bases and J dropped 1 base, with 21 bases sitting between them. CDR3 coding DNA: TGTGCCAGCTCACCGACGGTTCTTCAGGCAGGGAAGAACACTGAAGCTTTCTTT. It encodes CASSPTVLQAGKNTEAFF.

The genes are TRBV20-1 and TRBJ2-2; the match to TRBD1 covers 7 bases. The germline gives CDR1 DFQATT, CDR2 SNEGSKA (reference sequence). The V and J ends lost 7 bases and 1 base, in that order; junction bases with no gene match: 3. The CDR3 loop spans 13 amino acids. CDR3 in DNA: TGCAGTGGGAGACAGGGGAACACCGGGGAGCTGTTTTTT. Its protein is CSGRQGNTGELFF.

The chain is built from TRBV2 and TRBJ2-1; TRBD2 matches at 7 bases. CDR1 is SNHLY, CDR2 FYNNEI, per germline. The CDR3 is 15 residues long. V shed 1 base and J 9 bases; nucleotides not matched to a gene: 9. CDR3 sequence reads: CASSEVGGEEGEQFF. The CDR3 DNA reads TGTGCCAGCAGTGAAGTTGGGGGGGAGGAAGGTGAGCAGTTCTTC.

This clonotype showed up many times. The chain recombines TRBV19 with TRBJ1-1; TRBD1 matches 7 bases. With 6 bases clipped from V and 3 bases from J, the junction kept 7 bases outside the gene matches. This CDR3 has 14 amino acids. Germline values: CDR1 LNHDA, CDR2 SQIVND (reference sequence). The CDR3 here is CASSRGQAYTEAFF. CDR3 DNA: TGTGCCAGTAGCCGCGGACAGGCTTACACTGAAGCTTTCTTT.

The chain carries TRBV5-1 and TRBJ2-2; D gene unclear. The germline V and J ends were trimmed by 6 bases and 5 bases, with 8 bases remaining between them. The CDR3 length is 12 residues. The germline gives CDR1 SGHRS, CDR2 YFSETQ. CDR3 sequence (DNA): TGCGCCAGCAATAGCCAAACCGGGGAGCTGTTTTTT. Amino acid sequence: CASNSQTGELFF.

This clonotype was detected many times. CDR3 loop: CASSYSFGWNTEAFF. The CDR3 DNA is TGTGCCAGCAGTTACTCGTTCGGGTGGAACACTGAAGCTTTCTTT. The chain uses TRBV6-5 and TRBJ1-1; no firm D call. This CDR3 contains 15 residues. Trimming stripped 0 bases from V and 1 base from J, with 9 bases between. Germline V CDR1 and CDR2: MNHEY, SVGAGI.

This clonotype has ten or more counts. The V and J genes are TRBV14 and TRBJ2-7; unclear D gene. The CDR3 spans 16 residues. CDR1 SGHDN and CDR2 FVKESK come from the germline V gene. The germline V and J ends were trimmed by 2 bases and 1 base, with 15 bases remaining between them. The CDR3 bases are TGTGCCAGCAGCCAACACGTGGGGTTACCTTCCTACGAGCAGTACTTC. Protein: CASSQHVGLPSYEQYF.

This clonotype was detected many times. The V call is TRBV6-5, the J call TRBJ2-7; TRBD2 might be the D (6 bases). Trimming pared 10 bases from V and 0 bases from J, leaving 13 bases between. The CDR3 has 13 amino acids. Germline V gives CDR1 MNHEY, CDR2 SVGAGI. The CDR3 spells CATRGGSSYEQYF. The CDR3 DNA sequence: TGTGCCACCCGCGGAGGGAGCTCCTACGAGCAGTACTTC.